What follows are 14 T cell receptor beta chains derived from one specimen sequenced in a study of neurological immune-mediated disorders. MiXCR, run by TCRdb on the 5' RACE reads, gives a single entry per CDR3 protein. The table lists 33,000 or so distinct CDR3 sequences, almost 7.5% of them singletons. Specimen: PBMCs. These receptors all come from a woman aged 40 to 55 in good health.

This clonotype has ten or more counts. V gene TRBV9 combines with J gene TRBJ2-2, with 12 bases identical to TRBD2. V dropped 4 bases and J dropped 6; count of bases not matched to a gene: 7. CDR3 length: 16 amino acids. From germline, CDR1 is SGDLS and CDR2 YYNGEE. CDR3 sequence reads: CASSLTSGRLSGELFF. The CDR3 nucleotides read TGTGCCAGCAGCCTGACTAGCGGGAGATTATCCGGGGAGCTGTTTTTT.

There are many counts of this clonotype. The CDR3 DNA reads TGTGCCAGCAGCACCGTTAGCGGGGGGGAACAGTTCTTC. Protein product: CASSTVSGGEQFF. V and J are TRBV7-2 and TRBJ2-1; 11 bases fit TRBD2. With 5 bases clipped from V and 13 bases from J, the junction kept 7 bases outside the gene matches. The CDR3 extends over 13 amino acids. Germline V CDR1 and CDR2: SGHTA, FQGNSA.

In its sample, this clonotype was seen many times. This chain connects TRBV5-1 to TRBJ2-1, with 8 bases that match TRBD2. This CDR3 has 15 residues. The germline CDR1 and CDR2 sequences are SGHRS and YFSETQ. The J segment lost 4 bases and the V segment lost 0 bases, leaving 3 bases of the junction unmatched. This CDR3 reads CASSLALADYNEQFF. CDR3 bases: TGCGCCAGCAGCTTGGCACTAGCGGATTACAATGAGCAGTTCTTC.

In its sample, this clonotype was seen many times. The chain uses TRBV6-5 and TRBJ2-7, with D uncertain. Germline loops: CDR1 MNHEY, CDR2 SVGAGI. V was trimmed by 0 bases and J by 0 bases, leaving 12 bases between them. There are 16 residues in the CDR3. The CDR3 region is CASSYSETQSSYEQYV. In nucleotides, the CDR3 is TGTGCCAGCAGTTACTCCGAGACACAAAGCTCCTACGAGCAGTACGTC.

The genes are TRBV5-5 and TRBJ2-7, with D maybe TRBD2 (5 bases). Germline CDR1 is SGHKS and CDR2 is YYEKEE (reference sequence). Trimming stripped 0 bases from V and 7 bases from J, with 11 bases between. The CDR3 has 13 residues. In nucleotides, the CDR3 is TGTGCCAGCAGCTTGGAGGAGGTCTATGAGCAGTACTTC. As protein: CASSLEEVYEQYF.

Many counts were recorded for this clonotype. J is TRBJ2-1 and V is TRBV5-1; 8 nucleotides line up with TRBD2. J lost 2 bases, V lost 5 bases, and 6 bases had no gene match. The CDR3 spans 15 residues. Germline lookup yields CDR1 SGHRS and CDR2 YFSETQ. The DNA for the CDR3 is TGCGCCAGCAGGGGAGCGGGGGCCGCCTACAATGAGCAGTTCTTC. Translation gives CASRGAGAAYNEQFF. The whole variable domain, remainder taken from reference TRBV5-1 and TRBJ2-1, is KAGVTQTPRYLIKTRGQQVTLSCSPISGHRSVSWYQQTPGQGLQFLFEYFSETQRNKGNFPGRFSGRQFSNSRSEMNVSTLELGDSALYLCASRGAGAAYNEQFFGPGTRLTVL.

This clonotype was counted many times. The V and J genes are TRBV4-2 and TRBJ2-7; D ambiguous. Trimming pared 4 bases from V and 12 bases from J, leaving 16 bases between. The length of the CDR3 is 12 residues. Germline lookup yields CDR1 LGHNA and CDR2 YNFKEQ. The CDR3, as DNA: TGTGCCAGCAGCCGAACCACGACGAACCGGTACTTC. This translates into CASSRTTTNRYF.

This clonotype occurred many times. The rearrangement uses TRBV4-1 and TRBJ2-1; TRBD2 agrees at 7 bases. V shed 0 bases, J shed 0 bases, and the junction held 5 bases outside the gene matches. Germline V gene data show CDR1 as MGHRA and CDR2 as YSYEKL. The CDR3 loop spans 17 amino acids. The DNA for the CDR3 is TGCGCCAGCAGCCAAGATCGGGGGGAGGTCTCCTACAATGAGCAGTTCTTC. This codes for CASSQDRGEVSYNEQFF.

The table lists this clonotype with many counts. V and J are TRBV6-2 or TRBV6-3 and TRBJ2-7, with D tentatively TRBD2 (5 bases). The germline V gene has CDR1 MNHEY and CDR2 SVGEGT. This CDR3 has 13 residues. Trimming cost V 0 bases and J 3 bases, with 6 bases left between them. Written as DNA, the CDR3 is TGTGCCAGCAGTTACTCGACTATCTACGAGCAGTACGTC. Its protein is CASSYSTIYEQYV.

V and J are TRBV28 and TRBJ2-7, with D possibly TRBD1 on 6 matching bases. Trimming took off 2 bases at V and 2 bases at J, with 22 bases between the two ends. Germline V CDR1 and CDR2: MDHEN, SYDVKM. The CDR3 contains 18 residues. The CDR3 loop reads CASSLVLDSSDLAYEQYF. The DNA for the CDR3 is TGTGCCAGCAGTTTAGTGTTGGACAGCTCGGATTTGGCCTACGAGCAGTACTTC. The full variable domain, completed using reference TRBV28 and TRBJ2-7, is DVKVTQSSRYLVKRTGEKVFLECVQDMDHENMFWYRQDPGLGLRLIYFSYDVKMKEKGDIPEGYSVSREKKERFSLILESASTNQTSMYLCASSLVLDSSDLAYEQYFGPGTRLTVT.

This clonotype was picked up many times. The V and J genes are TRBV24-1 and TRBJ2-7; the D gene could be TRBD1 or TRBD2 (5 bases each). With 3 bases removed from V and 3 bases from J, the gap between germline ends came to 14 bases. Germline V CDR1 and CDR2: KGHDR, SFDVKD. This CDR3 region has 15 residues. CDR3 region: CATSDRSGPLYEQYF. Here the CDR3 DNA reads TGTGCCACCAGTGATCGATCGGGACCCCTCTACGAGCAGTACTTC.

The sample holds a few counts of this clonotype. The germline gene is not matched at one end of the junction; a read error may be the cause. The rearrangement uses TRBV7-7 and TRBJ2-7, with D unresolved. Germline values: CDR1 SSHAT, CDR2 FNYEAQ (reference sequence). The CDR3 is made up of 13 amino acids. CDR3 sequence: CASSLGESYEQYF. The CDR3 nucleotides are TGTGCTAGCAGCTTAGGAGAGTCCTACGAGCAGTACTTC.

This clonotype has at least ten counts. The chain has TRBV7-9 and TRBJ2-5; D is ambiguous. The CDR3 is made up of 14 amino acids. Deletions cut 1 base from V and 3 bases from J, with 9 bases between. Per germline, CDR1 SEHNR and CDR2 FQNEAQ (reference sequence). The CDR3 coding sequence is TGTGCCAGCAGCTTAGGCTCGCCCAAAGAGACCCAGTACTTC. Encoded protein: CASSLGSPKETQYF. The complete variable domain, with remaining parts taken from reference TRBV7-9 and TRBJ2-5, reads DTGVSQNPRHKITKRGQNVTFRCDPISEHNRLYWYRQTLGQGPEFLTYFQNEAQLEKSRLLSDRFSAERPKGSFSTLEIQRTEQGDSAMYLCASSLGSPKETQYFGPGTRLLVL.

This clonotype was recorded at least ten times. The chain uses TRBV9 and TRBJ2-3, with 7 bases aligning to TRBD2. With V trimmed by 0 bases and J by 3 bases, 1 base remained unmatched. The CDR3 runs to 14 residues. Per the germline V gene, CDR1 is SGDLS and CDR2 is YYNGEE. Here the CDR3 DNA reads TGTGCCAGCAGCGTAGTGGGGGGGACAGATACGCAGTATTTT. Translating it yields CASSVVGGTDTQYF.